Included here is one TCR beta chain sequence, with context. The antigen remains undetermined. The data are from a study of graft-versus-host responses after intestinal transplantation. Study-wide background: Among the recipients, all got anti-thymocyte globulin induction and then tacrolimus and steroids for 2 to 3 years.

Study findings and constraints: GvH clones turned up in recipient marrow; some had shown up first in ileum or blood.

Germline V gives CDR1 MNHEY, CDR2 SVGAGI. Trimming removed 2 bases from V and 4 bases from J; junction bases left unmatched: 3. This CDR3 contains 15 residues. Using immunoSEQ multiplex PCR, the repertoire was profiled, and TCRdb retains in-frame clones only, with some absent. The profile shows more than 10,000 clones, about four fifths of them singletons. V usage is TRBV6-5 and J usage is TRBJ2-1; 9 bases are shared with TRBD2. The receptor was isolated from a human patient who received an intestinal transplant, so some T cells may come from the graft donor. Sequencing was performed on PBMCs, taken roughly 490 days after intestinal transplant. CDR3 in DNA: TGTGCCAGCAGTTACCTAGCGGGAAGTTACAATGAGCAGTTCTTC. It specifies CASSYLAGSYNEQFF.